This T cell receptor beta chain was identified during a study of T cell responses to AZD1222 COVID-19 vaccine. About the study: Second-dose schedules of about 4 or about 12 weeks were combined. Study findings and constraints: The CD4 TCRs associated with vaccination extended across spike and predominated at 160-218 and 743-854. Donors skewed white British and female; clonal diversity was possibly underestimated. Nearly half of unique spike-specific TCRs reportedly avoided B.1.351 and B.1.1.7 mutated regions.

Germline assignment: CDR1 LGHDT and CDR2 YNNKEL (reference sequence). The V end was cut by 1 base, the J end by 4 bases, with 17 bases between. CDR3 length: 17 amino acids. As regards this clone: Its antigen is undetermined.

TCRdb keeps only in-frame clones here, not all; method: immunoSEQ multiplex PCR. The sample has 120,000 or so clones, roughly 87% seen once. The V call is TRBV3-1 (or the pseudogene TRBV3-2), the J call TRBJ1-3, with a possible D match to TRBD1 (6 bases). The sample in question was peripheral blood, obtained on day 0 of AZD1222 vaccination. The sequence came from an adult in good health. The DNA of the CDR3 is TGTGCCAGCAGCCAAGGGGCACAGGGCCATGGGGGAAACACCATATATTTT. It specifies CASSQGAQGHGGNTIYF.